A single sample is the source of the 21 T cell receptor beta chains below, sequenced in a study of blood T cell repertoires in COVID-19. Here immunoSEQ multiplex PCR was the method, and the copy in TCRdb shows in-frame clones only, minus some. The sample records 490,000 or so clones, about nine tenths being singletons. Sequenced input: PBMCs or T cells enriched from blood (not recorded which). The receptors derive from a woman aged 55-69 years who had recovered from COVID-19.

The chain uses TRBV28 and TRBJ1-2; D possibly corresponds to TRBD1 (5 bases). CDR1 and CDR2 (germline): MDHEN, SYDVKM. This CDR3 contains 13 residues. The V end lost 4 bases, the J end lost 3 bases, and 9 bases lay between the germline ends. CDR3 DNA: TGTGCCAGCAGTTCGGGACTTTACTATGGCTACACCTTC. As protein: CASSSGLYYGYTF.

This clone was detected only once. The chain combines TRBV6-5 with TRBJ2-1, with TRBD2 as a possible D gene (7 bases). The V end lost 8 bases, the J end lost 9 bases, and 20 bases lay between the germline ends. CDR3 size: 14 residues. Germline lookup yields CDR1 MNHEY and CDR2 SVGAGI. CDR3 coding DNA: TGTGCCAGCGATCCATTTGCGGGGGCCGTTGAGCAGTTCTTC. Amino acids: CASDPFAGAVEQFF.

This clone showed up just a few times. The chain carries TRBV9 and TRBJ1-6; D gene uncertain. V was pared by 0 bases and J by 8 bases, with 9 bases between. Germline lookup yields CDR1 SGDLS and CDR2 YYNGEE. This CDR3 comprises 14 residues. The CDR3 spells CASSVEGEHSPLHF. In DNA form, the CDR3 reads TGTGCCAGCAGCGTAGAGGGAGAGCATTCACCCCTCCACTTT.

The chain has TRBV5-1 and TRBJ1-4, with a tentative D call TRBD1 (5 bases). This CDR3 has 13 residues. Deletions cut 4 bases from V and 4 bases from J, with 8 bases between. The germline CDR1 and CDR2 sequences are SGHRS and YFSETQ. This chain's CDR3 is CASSAGINEKLFF. The CDR3 DNA sequence: TGCGCCAGCAGCGCAGGGATTAATGAAAAACTGTTTTTT.

The chain couples TRBV30 to TRBJ1-1, with a possible D match to TRBD1 (6 bases). Trimming stripped 3 bases from V and 3 bases from J, with 26 bases between. The germline CDR1 and CDR2 sequences are GTSNPN and SVGIG (reference sequence). The CDR3 length is 18 residues. The CDR3 here is CAWSSPKAGAGRYTEAFF. CDR3 DNA: TGTGCCTGGAGCTCACCTAAGGCGGGGGCCGGGAGGTACACTGAAGCTTTCTTT.

The rearrangement links TRBV28 to TRBJ2-7; D might be TRBD2 (6 bases). This CDR3 is 14 amino acids long. V dropped 5 bases and J dropped 2 bases, with 13 bases sitting between them. Germline CDR1 is MDHEN and CDR2 is SYDVKM. The CDR3 bases are TGTGCCAGCAGTCGGGCGGGACGGACCTACGAGCAGTACGTC. Translating gives CASSRAGRTYEQYV.

The V and J genes are TRBV5-8 and TRBJ1-6; 9 bases agree with TRBD1. The germline V gene has CDR1 SGHTS and CDR2 YDEGEE. J gave up 9 bases and V 4 bases, and 17 bases lay outside the gene matches. The length of the CDR3 is 18 residues. CDR3 sequence reads: CASSPWAHGQGMSSPLHF. The CDR3 DNA sequence: TGTGCCAGCAGCCCGTGGGCCCACGGACAGGGGATGAGTTCACCCCTCCACTTT.

J is TRBJ1-2 and V is TRBV14; no definite D call. In germline, CDR1 is SGHDN, CDR2 FVKESK. V was clipped by 4 bases and J by 3 bases, with 9 bases between them. The CDR3 runs to 13 residues. Written as DNA, the CDR3 is TGTGCCAGCAGCCTCGACATGGACTATGGCTACACCTTC. As protein: CASSLDMDYGYTF.

This clone came up once. The genes are TRBV6-5 and TRBJ2-1, with TRBD1 matching over 9 bases. The CDR3 has 15 amino acids. In germline, CDR1 is MNHEY, CDR2 SVGAGI. V shed 0 bases and J 7 bases; nucleotides not matched to a gene: 4. In DNA form, the CDR3 reads TGTGCCAGCAGTTACTCGACAGGGGGGCTTAATGAGCAGTTCTTC. Its translation: CASSYSTGGLNEQFF.

This clone was observed once. The chain joins TRBV5-1 to TRBJ2-1; 9 positions agree with TRBD1. Germline V CDR1 and CDR2: SGHRS, YFSETQ. The CDR3 runs 11 residues. V lost 2 bases and J lost 15; bases outside the gene matches: 3. CDR3 sequence reads: CASSLGQGRFF. In DNA form, the CDR3 reads TGCGCCAGCAGCTTAGGACAGGGGAGGTTCTTC.

This clone has a handful of counts. For the CDR3, the DNA is TGCGCCAGCAGCTTGGCCCCCACAGGGAGAGGGAACACCGGGGAGCTGTTTTTT. Translated, it gives CASSLAPTGRGNTGELFF. The J gene is TRBJ2-2, the V gene TRBV5-1; D may be TRBD1 (6 bases). V was clipped by 0 bases and J by 1 base, with 16 bases between them. The CDR3 is 18 amino acids. Germline CDR1 SGHRS, CDR2 YFSETQ.

V and J are TRBV10-3 and TRBJ1-4; a weak D match, TRBD1 (5 bases). Trimming cost V 0 bases and J 4 bases, with 12 bases left between them. In germline, CDR1 is ENHRY, CDR2 SYGVKD. This CDR3 is built from 16 residues. The CDR3 is CAISESRGGVNEKLFF. The CDR3 bases are TGTGCCATCAGTGAGTCGAGGGGAGGAGTTAATGAAAAACTGTTTTTT.

J is TRBJ2-1 and V is TRBV5-1; D perhaps matches TRBD2 (6 bases). Trimming pared 0 bases from V and 10 bases from J, leaving 14 bases between. The CDR3 runs 14 residues. The germline V gene encodes CDR1 SGHRS and CDR2 YFSETQ. CDR3 in DNA: TGCGCCAGCAGCTTGGATGATCGGGGGATGGAGCAGTTCTTC. Translating it yields CASSLDDRGMEQFF.

V usage is TRBV6-5 and J usage is TRBJ2-1; TRBD1 aligns across 7 bases. CDR1 is MNHEY and CDR2 is SVGAGI in the germline V gene. V shed 8 bases and J 6 bases; nucleotides not matched to a gene: 1. CDR3 length: 11 residues. Here the CDR3 reads CASRTGNEQFF. The CDR3 DNA is TGTGCCAGCCGGACAGGCAATGAGCAGTTCTTC.

The sample holds one count of this clone. The chain is built from TRBV5-1 and TRBJ1-2; maybe TRBD1 (6 bases). The germline gives CDR1 SGHRS, CDR2 YFSETQ. V gave up 3 bases and J gave up 5 bases, with 14 bases separating them. The CDR3 covers 14 residues. As DNA, the CDR3 is TGCGCCAGCAGCTCGGCAGGGGAAACTTATGGCTACACCTTC. Translating gives CASSSAGETYGYTF.

The J gene is TRBJ1-1, the V gene TRBV29-1; possible D gene TRBD1, 5 bases. The V gene lost 3 bases and the J gene lost 0 bases, with 11 bases spanning the gap. This CDR3 spans 14 amino acids. CDR1 and CDR2 (germline): SQVTM, ANQGSEA. CDR3 nucleotides: TGCAGCGTTGAGCTTGGGGCCATGAACACTGAAGCTTTCTTT. As protein: CSVELGAMNTEAFF.

As regards this clone: Other nucleotide sequences in the sample specify the same CDR3. CDR3 region: CAISESTGTDTQYF. CDR3 sequence (DNA): TGTGCCATCAGTGAGTCTACGGGAACAGATACGCAGTATTTT. The chain employs TRBV10-3 and TRBJ2-3; TRBD2 might be the D (5 bases). This CDR3 spans 14 amino acids. Germline V CDR1 and CDR2: ENHRY, SYGVKD. Trimming left V 0 bases short and J 3 bases short, with 7 bases between.

This rearrangement joins TRBV6-5 to TRBJ1-2; TRBD1 agrees at 8 bases. Looked up from germline, CDR1 is MNHEY and CDR2 is SVGAGI. V shed 2 bases and J 2 bases; nucleotides not matched to a gene: 4. The CDR3 is 15 residues long. The CDR3 nucleotides are TGTGCCAGCAGTTACCAACGGACAGGGAACTATGGCTACACCTTC. Translation gives CASSYQRTGNYGYTF.

The chain is built from TRBV7-2 and TRBJ1-2, with D hard to call. Trimming removed 5 bases at V and 5 bases at J, with 9 bases between. The CDR3 totals 12 residues. Germline lookup yields CDR1 SGHTA and CDR2 FQGNSA. For the CDR3, the DNA is TGTGCCAGCAGCCTCGAGGGTTATGGCTACACCTTC. Protein: CASSLEGYGYTF.

CDR3 coding DNA: TGTGCCAGCAGGCCCCGGACAGGAGAGGGAACTGAAGCTTTCTTT. This encodes CASRPRTGEGTEAFF. This chain connects TRBV2 to TRBJ1-1, with TRBD1 identical over 7 bases. The CDR3 has 15 amino acids. The junction had 12 bases not matched to a gene; V was cut back by 6 bases and J by 5 bases. The germline gives CDR1 SNHLY, CDR2 FYNNEI.

V gene TRBV13 combines with J gene TRBJ2-7; 7 nucleotides align to TRBD1. The CDR3 runs 14 residues. V lost 6 bases to trimming and J lost 2 bases; unmatched junction nucleotides: 7. From germline, CDR1 is PRHDT and CDR2 FYEKMQ (reference sequence). CDR3 sequence: CASRRTGAAYEQYV. The CDR3 nucleotides are TGTGCCAGCAGGCGCACAGGGGCCGCCTACGAGCAGTACGTC.